The entry that follows covers one T cell receptor (beta chain) sequence. The CDR3 contains 14 residues. Trimming cost V 7 bases and J 6 bases; bases outside gene matches: 9. Each patient was aged 18 to 65 and had newly diagnosed hyperthyroidism of under 2 months' duration. Clinical symptoms, serum thyroxine, TRAb, thyroid ultrasound and orbital computed tomography informed diagnoses. PBMCs came from more than 9 ml fresh peripheral blood. There were TCR beta CDR3 regions amplified from RNA transcripts. Using the HTBI primer set, a first-round RT-PCR was run on the TCR CDR3. TCRdb re-analysed the multiplex PCR reads in MiXCR, keeping a single row per CDR3 protein. This table has about 210,000 distinct CDR3 sequences, under 20% appearing once. The data originate from a study of T cells in Graves' hyperthyroidism and ophthalmopathy. Across the whole study: At initial diagnosis, before any treatment had begun, peripheral blood was obtained.

Sequenced: blood. The rearrangement uses TRBV12-3 or TRBV12-4 and TRBJ2-1; 7 bases line up with TRBD1. The receptor was derived from a man aged 50 to 59 with Graves' hyperthyroidism. CDR3 loop: CASIRDRVGNEQFF. The CDR3 coding sequence is TGTGCCAGCATCCGTGACAGGGTTGGCAATGAGCAGTTCTTC.